One and the same sample provided the 20 T cell receptor beta chains below, sequenced in a study of early T cells in non-severe SARS-CoV-2 infection. Each CDR3 protein gets one entry after TCRdb re-called the 5' RACE reads with MiXCR. This table holds tens of thousands of distinct CDR3 sequences, about 12% found once. Sequencing was done on a sample of whole blood. These receptors were taken from an adult who was a healthcare worker with PCR-confirmed SARS-CoV-2 infection or an uninfected control (not recorded which).

This clonotype was observed a few times. The chain carries TRBV29-1 and TRBJ1-5; D is perhaps TRBD1 (5 bases). From germline, CDR1 is SQVTM and CDR2 ANQGSEA. Trimming stripped 6 bases from V and 0 bases from J, with 12 bases between. The CDR3 has 14 amino acids. The CDR3 DNA sequence: TGCAGCGTCCTCGAGGGGTATAGCAATCAGCCCCAGCATTTT. Its translation is CSVLEGYSNQPQHF.

This clonotype appeared many times. The rearrangement uses TRBV28 and TRBJ1-5, with a possible D match to TRBD1 (6 bases). Germline V CDR1 and CDR2: MDHEN, SYDVKM. Deletions cut 7 bases from V and 7 bases from J, with 17 bases between. The CDR3 is 14 residues long. The CDR3 coding sequence is TGTGCCAGCAACCGGCGGGGGGGCGGCCAGCCCCAGCATTTT. It is translated as CASNRRGGGQPQHF.

This clonotype has ten or more counts. The DNA for the CDR3 is TGTGCCTCGAGGTCCCTCTACAATGAGCAGTTCTTC. Its translation: CASRSLYNEQFF. The chain employs TRBV30 and TRBJ2-1; D is uncertain. Germline V gene data show CDR1 as GTSNPN and CDR2 as SVGIG (reference sequence). The CDR3 loop spans 12 amino acids. V was trimmed by 7 bases and J by 3 bases, leaving 10 bases between them.

This clonotype appeared many times. The chain joins TRBV12-3 or TRBV12-4 to TRBJ2-7, with 11 bases matching TRBD2. The CDR3 is 15 residues long. The J segment lost 1 base and the V segment lost 6 bases, leaving 5 bases of the junction unmatched. CDR3 sequence (DNA): TGTGCCAGCAGGAACGGACTAGCGGGTTCCTACGAGCAGTACTTC. Protein product: CASRNGLAGSYEQYF.

A single count supports this clonotype. The chain links TRBV7-8 to TRBJ2-3; 8 bases map to TRBD2. The germline gives CDR1 SGHVS, CDR2 FQNEAQ. V gave up 1 base and J gave up 6 bases; unmatched junction bases: 6. There are 15 residues in the CDR3. The CDR3 reads CASSLDGRAGDTQYF. CDR3 nucleotide sequence: TGTGCCAGCAGCTTAGACGGGAGGGCCGGGGATACGCAGTATTTT.

This clonotype was counted ten times or more. The rearrangement joins TRBV6-1 to TRBJ2-1, with 7 bases identical to TRBD1. After removal of 6 bases from V and 9 bases from J, the junction contained 14 bases not matched to a gene. CDR3 size: 15 residues. In germline, CDR1 is MNHNS, CDR2 SASEGT. The CDR3 bases are TGTGCCAGCAGGACAGACAGGGAAGGAGGAGGTGAGCAGTTCTTC. Translated: CASRTDREGGGEQFF.

Many counts were recorded for this clonotype. The chain is built from TRBV5-1 and TRBJ2-7; D remains ambiguous. From germline, CDR1 is SGHRS and CDR2 YFSETQ. V dropped 0 bases and J dropped 3 bases, with 13 bases sitting between them. The CDR3 extends over 15 amino acids. CDR3 DNA sequence: TGCGCCAGCAGCTTGGGTTTGGGCGAAATCTACGAGCAGTACTTC. Protein: CASSLGLGEIYEQYF. Looking up the rest from reference TRBV5-1 and TRBJ2-7 gives the full variable domain: KAGVTQTPRYLIKTRGQQVTLSCSPISGHRSVSWYQQTPGQGLQFLFEYFSETQRNKGNFPGRFSGRQFSNSRSEMNVSTLELGDSALYLCASSLGLGEIYEQYFGPGTRLTVT.

This clonotype was recorded many times. The chain has TRBV6-5 and TRBJ1-5; 9 nucleotides match TRBD1. The trim removed 6 bases at V and 5 bases at J, leaving 8 bases unmatched. The CDR3 consists of 15 residues. From germline, CDR1 is MNHEY and CDR2 SVGAGI. CDR3 sequence: CASSTGTGKYQPQHF. The CDR3 region has the DNA TGTGCCAGCAGCACCGGGACAGGGAAATATCAGCCCCAGCATTTT.

Many counts were recorded for this clonotype. This sequence joins TRBV6-1 and TRBJ1-1; perhaps TRBD1 as D (6 bases). CDR1 is MNHNS, CDR2 SASEGT, per germline. The V end was cut by 0 bases, the J end by 11 bases, with 13 bases between. The CDR3 covers 13 residues. The DNA for the CDR3 is TGTGCCAGCAGTGAAGCGGTGACAGGCTGGGCTTTCTTT. This translates into CASSEAVTGWAFF.

This clonotype was counted a few times. The chain joins TRBV7-6 to TRBJ2-7; D not resolved. The V and J ends lost 2 bases and 6 bases respectively, with 17 bases between them. Germline V lookup: CDR1 SGHVS, CDR2 FNYEAQ. CDR3 length equals 15 residues. CDR3 DNA: TGTGCCAGCAGCTTAAACTCTAGGCCAGTTGGCGAGCAGTACTTC. Encoded protein: CASSLNSRPVGEQYF.

This clonotype was observed many times. The rearrangement uses TRBV6-1 and TRBJ2-7; no clear D gene. V was cut by 5 bases and J by 5 bases, with 7 bases left in between. The length of the CDR3 is 11 residues. Germline V CDR1 and CDR2: MNHNS, SASEGT. The CDR3 protein is CASSTRDEQYF. In DNA form, the CDR3 reads TGTGCCAGCAGTACCCGGGACGAGCAGTACTTC.

The chain carries TRBV29-1 and TRBJ2-7, with D perhaps TRBD2 (5 bases). From germline, CDR1 is SQVTM and CDR2 ANQGSEA. There are 12 residues in the CDR3. V lost 4 bases and J lost 3, with 10 bases in between. The CDR3 DNA reads as TGCAGCGTTGTAGGACTTCTCTACGAGCAGTACTTC. It codes for CSVVGLLYEQYF.

The chain carries TRBV4-2 and TRBJ2-5; TRBD2 might be the D (5 bases). The CDR3 runs to 13 residues. CDR1 and CDR2 from the germline V gene are LGHNA and YNFKEQ. V was pared by 2 bases and J by 3 bases, with 7 bases between. The CDR3 loop is CASSQTLEETQYF. The CDR3 DNA sequence: TGTGCCAGCAGCCAAACACTAGAAGAGACCCAGTACTTC.

V gene TRBV5-1 combines with J gene TRBJ2-2; TRBD1 matches at 8 bases. The CDR3 contains 14 residues. V lost 7 bases, J lost 3 bases, and 5 bases stayed unmatched. The germline V gene has CDR1 SGHRS and CDR2 YFSETQ. This chain's CDR3 is CASAGQGYTGELFF. The CDR3 DNA is TGCGCCAGCGCCGGACAGGGATACACCGGGGAGCTGTTTTTT.

This clonotype has only one observation. A read error may account for a junction end that differs from germline. The chain couples TRBV7-6 to TRBJ2-7; D is ambiguous. The CDR3 runs to 13 residues. The germline CDR1 and CDR2 sequences are SGHVS and FNYEAQ. CDR3 in DNA: TGTGCCAGCAGCTCTAAATTCTCCTACGAGCAGTGCTTC. This gives the protein CASSSKFSYEQCF.

This chain links TRBV6-2 or TRBV6-3 with TRBJ2-1, with 9 bases identical to TRBD2. With 5 bases clipped from V and 0 bases from J, the junction kept 8 bases outside the gene matches. The germline CDR1 and CDR2 sequences are MNHEY and SVGEGT. The CDR3 contains 17 residues. The CDR3 loop reads CASSLSGRGGSYNEQFF. CDR3 in DNA: TGTGCCAGCAGTCTTAGCGGGAGAGGGGGCTCCTACAATGAGCAGTTCTTC.

This clonotype occurred many times. This chain uses TRBV11-2 with TRBJ2-5; D unclear. Germline CDR1 reads SGHAT; CDR2 reads FQNNGV. This CDR3 contains 12 residues. Trimming left V 0 bases short and J 6 bases short, with 5 bases between. CDR3 bases: TGTGCCAGCAGCTTAGATGTCAAGACCCAGTACTTC. This sequence encodes CASSLDVKTQYF.

This clonotype was recorded a few times. The chain is built from TRBV5-5 and TRBJ2-7, with 9 bases identical to TRBD1. The CDR3 consists of 16 residues. Germline V gene lookup returns CDR1 SGHKS and CDR2 YYEKEE (reference sequence). The trim removed 0 bases at V and 5 bases at J, leaving 9 bases unmatched. This CDR3 is CASSLAPGQGTHEQYF. For the CDR3, the DNA is TGTGCCAGCAGCTTGGCACCGGGACAGGGAACCCACGAGCAGTACTTC.

The table lists this clonotype with a few counts. The V gene is TRBV2, the J gene TRBJ2-4; D gene unclear. The CDR3 has 15 amino acids. V lost 3 bases to trimming and J lost 2 bases, with 11 bases between them. The V gene's germline CDR1 is SNHLY and CDR2 FYNNEI. The CDR3 loop reads CASSEDLGTKNIQYF. The CDR3 nucleotides are TGTGCCAGCAGTGAGGATTTAGGGACCAAAAACATTCAGTACTTC.

The V call is TRBV6-2 or TRBV6-3, the J call TRBJ2-3, with TRBD2 matching over 12 bases. Losses at the gene ends were 5 bases for V and 3 bases for J; bases not matched to a gene: 9. CDR1 and CDR2 (germline): MNHEY, SVGEGT. The CDR3 runs 17 residues. The CDR3 DNA is TGTGCCAGCAGTCGGAGACTAGCGGGAGTGGGAACAGATACGCAGTATTTT. Protein product: CASSRRLAGVGTDTQYF.